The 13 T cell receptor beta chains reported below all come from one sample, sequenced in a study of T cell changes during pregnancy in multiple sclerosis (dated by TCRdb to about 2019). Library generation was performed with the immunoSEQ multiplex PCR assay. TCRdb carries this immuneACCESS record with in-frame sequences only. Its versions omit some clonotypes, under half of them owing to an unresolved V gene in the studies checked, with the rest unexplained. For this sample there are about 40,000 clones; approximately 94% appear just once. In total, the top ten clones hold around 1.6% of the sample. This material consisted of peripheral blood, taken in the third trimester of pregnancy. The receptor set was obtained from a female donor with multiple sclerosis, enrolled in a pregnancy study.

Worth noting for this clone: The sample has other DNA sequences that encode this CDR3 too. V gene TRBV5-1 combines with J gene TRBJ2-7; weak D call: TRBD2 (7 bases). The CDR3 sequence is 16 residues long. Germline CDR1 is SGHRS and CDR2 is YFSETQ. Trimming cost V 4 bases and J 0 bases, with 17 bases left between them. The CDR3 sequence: CASSEPQGGSSYEQYF. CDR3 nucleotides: TGCGCCAGCAGCGAGCCACAGGGAGGGAGCTCCTACGAGCAGTACTTC.

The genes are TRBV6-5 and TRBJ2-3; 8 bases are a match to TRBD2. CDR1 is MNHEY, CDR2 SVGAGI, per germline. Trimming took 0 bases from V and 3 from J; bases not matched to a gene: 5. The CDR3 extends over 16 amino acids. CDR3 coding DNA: TGTGCCAGCAGTTACTCGAAGCGGGAGTGGACAGATACGCAGTATTTT. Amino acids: CASSYSKREWTDTQYF.

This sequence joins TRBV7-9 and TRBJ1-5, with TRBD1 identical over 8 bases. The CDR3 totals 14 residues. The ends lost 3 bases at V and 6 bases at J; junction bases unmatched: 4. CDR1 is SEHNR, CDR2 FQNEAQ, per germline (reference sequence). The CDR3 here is CASSFGTGPQPQHF. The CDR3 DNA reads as TGTGCCAGCAGCTTTGGGACAGGCCCTCAGCCCCAGCATTTT.

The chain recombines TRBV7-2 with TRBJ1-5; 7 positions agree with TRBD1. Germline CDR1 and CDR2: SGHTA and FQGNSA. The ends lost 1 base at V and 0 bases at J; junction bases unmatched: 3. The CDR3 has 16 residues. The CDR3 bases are TGTGCCAGCAGCTTAGGGACAGGTAATAGCAATCAGCCCCAGCATTTT. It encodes CASSLGTGNSNQPQHF.

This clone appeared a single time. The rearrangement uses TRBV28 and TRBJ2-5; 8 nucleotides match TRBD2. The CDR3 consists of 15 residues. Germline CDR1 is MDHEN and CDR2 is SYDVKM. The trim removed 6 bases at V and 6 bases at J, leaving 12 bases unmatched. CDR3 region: CASRPYAGGRKTQYF. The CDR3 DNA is TGTGCCAGCAGACCCTACGCGGGGGGAAGAAAGACCCAGTACTTC.

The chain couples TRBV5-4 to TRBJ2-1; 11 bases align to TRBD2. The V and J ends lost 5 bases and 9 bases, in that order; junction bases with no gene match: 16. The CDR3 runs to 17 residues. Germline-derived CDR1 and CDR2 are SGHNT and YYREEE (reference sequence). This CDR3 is CASSQEPTSGSTGEQFF. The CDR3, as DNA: TGTGCCAGCAGTCAGGAACCTACTAGCGGGAGTACAGGTGAGCAGTTCTTC.

CDR3 nucleotide sequence: TGTGCCAGCAGCGTACTAGCGGGGTCGTACGGTAATGAGCAGTTCTTC. Protein sequence: CASSVLAGSYGNEQFF. The V call is TRBV9, the J call TRBJ2-1, with TRBD2 matching over 9 bases. Trimming at V came to 1 base and at J to 7 bases, leaving 9 bases not matched to a gene. This CDR3 has 16 amino acids. In germline, CDR1 is SGDLS, CDR2 YYNGEE.

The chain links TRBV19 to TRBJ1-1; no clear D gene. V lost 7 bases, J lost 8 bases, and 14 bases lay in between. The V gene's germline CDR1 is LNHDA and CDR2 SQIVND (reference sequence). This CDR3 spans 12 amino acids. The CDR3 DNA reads TGTGCCAGTACCCAAGAAGGCGGAGAAGCTTTCTTT. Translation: CASTQEGGEAFF. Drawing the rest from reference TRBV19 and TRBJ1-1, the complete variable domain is DGGITQSPKYLFRKEGQNVTLSCEQNLNHDAMYWYRQDPGQGLRLIYYSQIVNDFQKGDIAEGYSVSREKKESFPLTVTSAQKNPTAFYLCASTQEGGEAFFGQGTRLTVV.

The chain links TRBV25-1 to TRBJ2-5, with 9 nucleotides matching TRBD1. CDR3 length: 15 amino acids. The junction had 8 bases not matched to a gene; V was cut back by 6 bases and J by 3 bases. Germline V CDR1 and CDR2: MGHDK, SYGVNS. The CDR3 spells CASSGQGQGKETQYF. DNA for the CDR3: TGTGCCAGCAGCGGGCAGGGACAGGGAAAAGAGACCCAGTACTTC.

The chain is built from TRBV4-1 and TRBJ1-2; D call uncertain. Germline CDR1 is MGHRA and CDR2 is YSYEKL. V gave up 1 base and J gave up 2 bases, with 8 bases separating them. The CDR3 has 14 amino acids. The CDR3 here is CASSQVGGNYGYTF. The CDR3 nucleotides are TGCGCCAGCAGCCAAGTGGGCGGGAACTATGGCTACACCTTC.

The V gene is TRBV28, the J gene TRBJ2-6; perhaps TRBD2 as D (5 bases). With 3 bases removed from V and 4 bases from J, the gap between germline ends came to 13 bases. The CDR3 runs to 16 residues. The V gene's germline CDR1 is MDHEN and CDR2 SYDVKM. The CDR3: CASSFTGVSGANVLTF. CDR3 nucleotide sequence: TGTGCCAGCAGTTTTACCGGGGTGAGCGGGGCCAACGTCCTGACTTTC.

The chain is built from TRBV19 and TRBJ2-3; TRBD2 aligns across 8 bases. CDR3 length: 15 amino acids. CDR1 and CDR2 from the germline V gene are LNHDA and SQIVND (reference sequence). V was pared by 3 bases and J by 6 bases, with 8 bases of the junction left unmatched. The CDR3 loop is CASSITAGERDTQYF. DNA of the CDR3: TGTGCCAGTAGTATCACAGCGGGGGAGAGGGATACGCAGTATTTT.

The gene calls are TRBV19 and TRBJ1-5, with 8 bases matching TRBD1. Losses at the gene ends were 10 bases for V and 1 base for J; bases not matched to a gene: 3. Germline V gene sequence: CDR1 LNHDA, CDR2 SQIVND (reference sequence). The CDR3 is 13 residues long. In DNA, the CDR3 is TGTGCCACTTGGGACAGGAGCAATCAGCCCCAGCATTTT. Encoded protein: CATWDRSNQPQHF.